The TCR beta chain described here comes from a study of T cells after posttransplantation cyclophosphamide. Study-wide results and limits: TRB clonality was highly associated with recipient CMV seropositivity and reactivation. Donor CD8+ memory clones often dominated recipient blood repertoires at later times. TRB overlap between skin or GI tissue T cells and blood was limited.

The CDR3 is 15 residues long. The germline V gene has CDR1 MGHDK and CDR2 SYGVNS. Germline trimming cut 4 bases from V and 2 bases from J; bases unmatched to any gene: 8. A word on this clone: Antigen: not known.

Controls had myeloablative marrow grafts with methotrexate and calcineurin inhibitor, sampled at 1 year. The method was immunoSEQ multiplex PCR; TCRdb's version includes in-frame clones alone and lacks a portion of them. In the table there are about 21,000 clones, 80% to 90% of which are singletons. The sequence was obtained from a female patient aged 30-39 years who received an allogeneic stem cell transplant from an unrelated donor, was CMV-positive, and had acute and chronic GVHD. Part of the T cells may come from the graft donor. The sequencing used PBMCs, collected 362 days after allogeneic stem cell transplant with calcineurin inhibitor and methotrexate. The J gene is TRBJ2-7, the V gene TRBV25-1; TRBD2 agrees at 7 bases. CDR3 DNA: TGTGCCAGCAGTGGAGCGGGAACGGTGGCCTACGAGCAGTACTTC. Translating it yields CASSGAGTVAYEQYF.